A single sample gave rise to the 15 T cell receptor beta chains below, sequenced in a study of T-cell reconstitution after alpha-beta-depleted transplantation in children. Unique molecular identifiers were used to barcode this TCRbeta library. TCRdb independently ran MiXCR on the PCR reads; one entry per CDR3 protein. Of around 440,000 distinct CDR3 sequences in the sample, roughly 17% are singletons; the top ten hold about 32%. Source: PBMCs, mostly from graft donor cells, taken 360 days after TCRalphabeta/CD19-depleted stem cell transplant. The origin of the receptors is a boy under two years old who had a stem cell transplant for Wiskott-Aldrich syndrome, so the T cells may come from the graft donor.

The gene calls are TRBV7-9 and TRBJ2-3, with 9 positions matching TRBD2. CDR3 size: 17 residues. Germline CDR1 is SEHNR and CDR2 is FQNEAQ (reference sequence). The J segment lost 3 bases and the V segment lost 3 bases, leaving 10 bases of the junction unmatched. The CDR3 region has the DNA TGTGCCAGCAGCTTCCAAAGCGGGAGGCCGACAACAGATACGCAGTATTTT. Protein sequence: CASSFQSGRPTTDTQYF.

This clonotype appeared a few times. The rearrangement links TRBV24-1 to TRBJ1-5, with D unresolved. CDR3 length: 13 amino acids. Germline CDR1 KGHDR, CDR2 SFDVKD. Trimming shortened V by 11 bases and J by 3 bases, and 13 bases separated the two germline ends. This CDR3 reads CAIQPGPNQPQHF. The CDR3, as DNA: TGTGCCATTCAACCAGGTCCCAATCAGCCCCAGCATTTT.

This clonotype has a handful of counts. J is TRBJ2-3 and V is TRBV7-9; D possibly corresponds to TRBD2 (6 bases). The CDR3 extends over 15 amino acids. CDR1 and CDR2 (germline): SEHNR, FQNEAQ (reference sequence). The V end lost 3 bases, the J end lost 3 bases, and 13 bases lay between the germline ends. The CDR3 nucleotides read TGTGCCAGCAGCTTGACGGGAGCAAGAACAGATACGCAGTATTTT. It yields the protein CASSLTGARTDTQYF.

There are a few counts of this clonotype. The chain links TRBV12-3 or TRBV12-4 to TRBJ2-7, with D perhaps given as TRBD1 or TRBD2 (5 bases each). The V and J ends lost 7 bases and 2 bases respectively, with 15 bases between them. The CDR3 contains 14 residues. CDR3 residues: CASKVVGVAYEQYF. The CDR3 DNA follows: TGTGCCAGCAAGGTCGTGGGGGTGGCCTACGAGCAGTACTTC.

The chain employs TRBV30 and TRBJ2-5, with D hard to call. Per the germline V gene, CDR1 is GTSNPN and CDR2 is SVGIG (reference sequence). Trimming removed 2 bases from V and 3 bases from J, with 10 bases in between. CDR3 length: 13 amino acids. The CDR3 coding sequence is TGTGCCTGGAGTCGGTGGGTTGAAGAGACCCAGTACTTC. Translation: CAWSRWVEETQYF. Based on the CDR3 plus reference TRBV30 and TRBJ2-5, the full variable domain is SQTIHQWPATLVQPVGSPLSLECTVEGTSNPNLYWYRQAAGRGLQLLFYSVGIGQISSEVPQNLSASRPQDRQFILSSKKLLLSDSGFYLCAWSRWVEETQYFGPGTRLLVL.

This clonotype was counted a few times. The chain employs TRBV24-1 and TRBJ2-3, with D unclear. The CDR3 length is 13 residues. Germline-derived CDR1 and CDR2 are KGHDR and SFDVKD. V was cut by 9 bases and J by 2 bases, with 11 bases left in between. The CDR3 loop reads CATLGPTTDTQYF. The CDR3, as DNA: TGTGCCACCCTGGGCCCGACCACAGATACGCAGTATTTT.

The chain carries TRBV24-1 and TRBJ2-1; no reliable D call. The V gene's germline CDR1 is KGHDR and CDR2 SFDVKD. This CDR3 has 15 amino acids. V dropped 4 bases and J dropped 4 bases, with 13 bases sitting between them. In DNA form, the CDR3 reads TGTGCCACCAGTGAACTTGGCGGTAAATACAATGAGCAGTTCTTC. Translating gives CATSELGGKYNEQFF.

The genes are TRBV25-1 and TRBJ2-5, with 9 nucleotides matching TRBD2. V was pared by 4 bases and J by 0 bases, with 6 bases of the junction left unmatched. Germline lookup yields CDR1 MGHDK and CDR2 SYGVNS. This CDR3 is 16 amino acids long. CDR3 sequence: CASSAGRGGYQETQYF. CDR3 bases: TGTGCCAGCAGTGCAGGGCGGGGGGGGTACCAAGAGACCCAGTACTTC. Based on the CDR3 plus reference TRBV25-1 and TRBJ2-5, the full variable domain is EADIYQTPRYLVIGTGKKITLECSQTMGHDKMYWYQQDPGMELHLIHYSYGVNSTEKGDLSSESTVSRIRTEHFPLTLESARPSHTSQYLCASSAGRGGYQETQYFGPGTRLLVL.

The chain is built from TRBV7-9 and TRBJ2-5, with D tentatively TRBD1 (5 bases). The germline V gene has CDR1 SEHNR and CDR2 FQNEAQ (reference sequence). V shed 2 bases and J shed 2 bases, with 9 bases lying between them. The CDR3 length is 14 residues. This CDR3 reads CASSLTRQQETQYF. Written as DNA, the CDR3 is TGTGCCAGCAGCTTAACACGACAGCAAGAGACCCAGTACTTC.

This clonotype has only a few counts. The V call is TRBV5-1, the J call TRBJ2-1; D remains ambiguous. Germline V lookup: CDR1 SGHRS, CDR2 YFSETQ. V was cut by 2 bases and J by 8 bases, with 14 bases left in between. This CDR3 is built from 14 residues. CDR3 DNA: TGCGCCAGCAGCTTTAATGTGGGCAGCCATGAGCAGTTCTTC. This codes for CASSFNVGSHEQFF.

The J gene is TRBJ2-4, the V gene TRBV9; no reliable D call. With 0 bases removed from V and 0 bases from J, the gap between germline ends came to 7 bases. CDR1 is SGDLS and CDR2 is YYNGEE in the germline V gene. CDR3 length: 15 residues. CDR3 sequence: CASSVGDLAKNIQYF. The CDR3 region has the DNA TGTGCCAGCAGCGTAGGGGATCTAGCCAAAAACATTCAGTACTTC. The variable domain in full, with the rest retrieved from reference TRBV9 and TRBJ2-4, is DSGVTQTPKHLITATGQRVTLRCSPRSGDLSVYWYQQSLDQGLQFLIQYYNGEERAKGNILERFSAQQFPDLHSELNLSSLELGDSALYFCASSVGDLAKNIQYFGAGTRLSVL.

The chain employs TRBV6-1 and TRBJ2-5; 9 nucleotides align to TRBD2. The CDR3 contains 19 residues. Germline V CDR1 and CDR2: MNHNS, SASEGT. The V and J ends lost 6 bases and 5 bases, in that order; junction bases with no gene match: 22. CDR3 sequence reads: CASRGLAKGKRNSRETQYF. DNA of the CDR3: TGTGCCAGCAGGGGACTAGCCAAGGGGAAGAGGAATAGTAGGGAGACCCAGTACTTC.

This sequence joins TRBV29-1 and TRBJ2-1; 8 bases line up with TRBD2. This CDR3 comprises 18 residues. V shed 6 bases and J 0 bases; nucleotides not matched to a gene: 16. Germline V gives CDR1 SQVTM, CDR2 ANQGSEA. This CDR3 is CSVPDRLLAGFSYNEQFF. The CDR3 nucleotides are TGCAGCGTCCCCGATCGGCTGCTAGCGGGTTTCTCCTACAATGAGCAGTTCTTC.

The rearrangement joins TRBV10-3 to TRBJ1-5; D remains ambiguous. V was clipped by 4 bases and J by 7 bases, with 17 bases between them. The CDR3 is 15 residues long. CDR1 ENHRY and CDR2 SYGVKD come from the germline V gene. CDR3 sequence reads: CAISGDRTSSQPQHF. Written as DNA, the CDR3 is TGTGCCATCAGTGGGGATCGGACCTCATCGCAGCCCCAGCATTTT.

Only a few counts were recorded for this clonotype. V usage is TRBV7-2 and J usage is TRBJ1-4; 7 nucleotides line up with TRBD1. The CDR3 is 15 residues long. Looked up from germline, CDR1 is SGHTA and CDR2 is FQGNSA. Unmatched junction bases numbered 8, after V lost 5 bases and J lost 5 bases. The CDR3 DNA is TGTGCCAGCAGCCCACGACAGGGTCGGAATGAAAAACTGTTTTTT. Protein product: CASSPRQGRNEKLFF.